Sequencing of this TCR beta chain was carried out in a study of blood T cell repertoires in COVID-19. Study background: The United States, Italy and Spain provided the acute and convalescent COVID-19 samples. PBMCs, B-cell-depleted T cells, or T cells provided the cDNA or gDNA that made up the material.

In the authors' workflow: For nucleated cells, counts were estimated from reference gene primer amplification. Assay: immunoSEQ multiplex PCR; the TCRdb copy retains only in-frame clones and omits some. Clonal size and the V and J genes are those of that table, whereas D and trimming came from the DNA. This sample has about 160,000 clones, with around 80% found just once. Germline V gene sequence: CDR1 SGHKS, CDR2 YYEKEE (reference sequence). The CDR3 is made up of 16 amino acids. J gave up 0 bases and V 0 bases, and 4 bases lay outside the gene matches. The clonotype comes from a woman older than 75 with acute or convalescent COVID-19. The sample consisted of peripheral blood. The chain employs TRBV5-5 and TRBJ2-3; TRBD2 matches 7 bases. This CDR3 reads CASSLATSRSTDTQYF. The CDR3 DNA sequence: TGTGCCAGCAGCTTGGCGACTAGCAGAAGCACAGATACGCAGTATTTT.